This T cell receptor (beta chain) came from a study of T cells in Graves' hyperthyroidism and ophthalmopathy. Study-level results: Blood shared most expanded thyroid clonotypes above 0.001.

Template material for amplifying TCR beta CDR3 regions consisted of RNA transcripts. The study used the HTBI primer set for a first-round RT-PCR of the TCR CDR3. From the multiplex PCR reads, TCRdb called clonotypes with MiXCR, one entry per CDR3 protein. The sample has about 350,000 distinct CDR3 sequences, around a sixth seen once. This clonotype was counted ten times or more. Its antigen is unknown. The germline CDR1 and CDR2 sequences are SGHAT and FQNNGV. The CDR3 is 16 amino acids. V was clipped by 2 bases and J by 3 bases, with 17 bases between them. Enrolled ophthalmopathy patients presented with a Clinical Activity Score of at least 3, a NOSPECS grade of at least 4, and disease duration under 3 months. Each diagnosis was grounded in clinical symptoms, serum thyroxine and TRAb, thyroid ultrasound, and orbital computed tomography. Source material for PBMCs was over 8 ml fresh peripheral blood.

This receptor was taken from a woman aged 40 to 50 with Graves' ophthalmopathy. The chain joins TRBV11-2 to TRBJ2-7, with a weak D call TRBD2 (5 bases). Sequences were obtained from blood. The CDR3 DNA reads TGTGCCAGCAGCTTAATGTCTTCAGGCGGGCGCTACGAGCAGTACTTC. As protein: CASSLMSSGGRYEQYF.